Sequencing of this T cell receptor (beta chain) was carried out in a study of blood T cell repertoires in COVID-19. This clone came up once. Under the authors' procedure: Quantification of nucleated cells was approximated via reference gene primer amplification. Clones were read by immunoSEQ multiplex PCR, and TCRdb kept only the in-frame ones, dropping some. The V and J calls and the clone size are those of that table, but D and trimming were determined from the DNA. Altogether fewer than 200,000 clones are present, around 80% being singletons, with the ten largest covering roughly 20%. Germline CDR1 SGHNT, CDR2 YYREEE (reference sequence). This CDR3 region has 15 residues. Trimming cost V 4 bases and J 1 base; bases outside gene matches: 5.

The sequencing sample was made of peripheral blood. The rearrangement joins TRBV5-4 to TRBJ2-7, with 10 bases matching TRBD1. The receptor's source is a woman in her seventies who had recovered from COVID-19. The CDR3 here is CASSPRDRGSYEQYF. The CDR3, as DNA: TGTGCCAGCAGCCCCCGGGACAGGGGTTCCTACGAGCAGTACTTC. Variable domain in full (rest from reference TRBV5-4 and TRBJ2-7): ETGVTQSPTHLIKTRGQQVTLRCSSQSGHNTVSWYQQALGQGPQFIFQYYREEENGRGNFPPRFSGLQFPNYSSELNVNALELDDSALYLCASSPRDRGSYEQYFGPGTRLTVT.